Described below is a single T cell receptor (beta chain) sequence and its context. What antigen it recognizes has not been identified. It has no much larger one-base neighbor in the sample; base qualities were not kept. Including the terminal cysteine and phenylalanine, the CDR3 comprises 12 residues. The DNA shown is the 36-base CDR3, in frame from base 1. Trimming removed 4 bases from V and 9 bases from J, leaving 10 bases between the germline ends. The germline V gene encodes CDR1 LGHDT and CDR2 YNNKEL (reference sequence). The data stem from a study of blood T cell repertoires in COVID-19 (dated by TCRdb to the early 2020s). Notes on the research overall: Samples from collaborators originated in the United States, Italy and Spain and spanned both the acute and convalescent phases of COVID-19. Deeply sampled blood TCRbeta repertoires from subjects exposed to, actively infected with, or recovered from COVID-19 were included in the dataset. Samples were obtained from the ongoing ImmuneRACE study (first 160 participants) and from 1,254 subjects provided by 6 global collaborators. The material from the prospective study consisted of cDNA or gDNA derived from T cells, B-cell-depleted T cells, or PBMCs. A freely available public database, intended as a resource for researchers studying the immune response to SARS-CoV-2, is where the repertoires were released. Where HLA class I and class II types were available, the types were taken from metadata supplied by the sample provider, not from assay-based typing. The sample metadata nearly always contained a de-identified subject ID, COVID-19 status, age in years and sex.

Study-wide findings and limitations: The amount of clinical and demographic metadata varied by source and participant and was provided uncurated.

TCRbeta CDR3 regions were amplified from genomic DNA using the immunoSEQ Assay, a bias-controlled multiplex PCR. Per the authors' processing: The number of nucleated cells in each sample was estimated by amplification of reference gene primers within the assay. To quantify the absolute abundance of each unique TCRbeta CDR3 rearrangement, sequence reads were collapsed and filtered. For each sample, productive Simpson clonality was calculated as the square root of Simpson's diversity index over productive rearrangements. TCRdb's version of the immuneACCESS table is confined to in-frame rearrangements and falls short of the full clone set. An unresolved V gene accounts for under half of the shortfall where checked; the remainder is of unknown origin. Clonal size and the V and J genes are those of that table, whereas D and trimming came from the DNA. This sample comprises under 150,000 clones, approximately 90% of them detected only once. Around 8.4% of the sample rests with the top ten.

Samples from volunteer blood donors who had recovered from COVID-19 were contributed by a second Seattle source. Each collaborating institution followed its own protocols to collect whole blood in K2EDTA tubes. Collaborator samples were shipped for TCRbeta analysis as frozen whole blood, isolated PBMCs, or DNA extracted from either sample type. Sequences were obtained from peripheral blood. The receptor was derived from a woman between 70 and 85 years old who had recovered from COVID-19. Recombination connected TRBV3-1 (or the pseudogene TRBV3-2) to TRBJ2-1, with a tentative D gene TRBD1 over 5 matching bases. The DNA sequence is as follows: TGTGCCAGCAGCCCCCTCCAGGGTGAGCAGTTCTTC. Its protein reads: CASSPLQGEQFF.